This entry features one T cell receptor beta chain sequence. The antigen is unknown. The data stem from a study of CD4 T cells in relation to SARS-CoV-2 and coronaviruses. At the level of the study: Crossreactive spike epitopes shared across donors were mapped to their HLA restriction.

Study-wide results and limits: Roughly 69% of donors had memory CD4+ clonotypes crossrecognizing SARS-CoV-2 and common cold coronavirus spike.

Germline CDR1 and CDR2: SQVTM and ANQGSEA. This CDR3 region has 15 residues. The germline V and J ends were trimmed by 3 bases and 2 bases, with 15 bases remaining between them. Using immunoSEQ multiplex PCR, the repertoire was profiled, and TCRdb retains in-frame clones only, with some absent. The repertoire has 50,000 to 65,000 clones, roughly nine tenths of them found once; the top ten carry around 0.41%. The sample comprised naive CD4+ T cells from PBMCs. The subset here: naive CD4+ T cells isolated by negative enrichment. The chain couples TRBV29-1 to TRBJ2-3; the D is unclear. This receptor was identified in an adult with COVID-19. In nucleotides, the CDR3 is TGCAGCGTTGAGCCCGTCCAGCGTGCCACAGATACGCAGTATTTT. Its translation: CSVEPVQRATDTQYF.